These 10 T cell receptor beta chains were sequenced from one sample in a study of memory B cells and T cells in multiple sclerosis. CFSE-dim autoproliferating and CFSE-high non-proliferating T cells from unstimulated culture were sequenced separately. Replicate wells were pooled after less than eight days of stimulus-free culture of approximately 50 million CFSE-labeled PBMCs. Profiling relied on immunoSEQ multiplex PCR, and the TCRdb table lists in-frame clones only, not all of them. The sample holds 46,000 or so clones, approximately 80% seen once. For these receptors, no antigen is known. The sequencing input was PBMCs from blood kept in culture. These receptors originate from a human donor with multiple sclerosis.

This chain links TRBV18 with TRBJ1-2, with D tentatively TRBD1 (6 bases). Germline V gene data show CDR1 as KGHSH and CDR2 as LQKENI. The CDR3 is 16 residues long. V was pared by 2 bases and J by 7 bases, with 20 bases between. The CDR3: CASSPGQTISSGGYTF. The CDR3 bases are TGTGCCAGCTCACCAGGACAGACTATTAGTTCGGGTGGCTACACCTTC.

This sequence joins TRBV9 and TRBJ1-1; D is uncertain. This CDR3 has 15 amino acids. CDR1 and CDR2 from the germline V gene are SGDLS and YYNGEE. The ends were cut back, 0 bases at V and 1 base at J, with 10 bases in the middle. CDR3 bases: TGTGCCAGCAGCGTAGGAATAGGGTGGAACACTGAAGCTTTCTTT. Translated: CASSVGIGWNTEAFF.

The gene calls are TRBV7-6 and TRBJ1-4; D call uncertain. V was clipped by 5 bases and J by 4 bases, with 2 bases between them. Germline V gene data show CDR1 as SGHVS and CDR2 as FNYEAQ. This CDR3 has 11 residues. In DNA form, the CDR3 reads TGTGCCAGCAGCAATAATGAAAAACTGTTTTTT. Translation: CASSNNEKLFF.

The V and J genes are TRBV19 and TRBJ1-1; no clear D gene. Deletions cut 7 bases from V and 4 bases from J, with 16 bases between. This CDR3 has 14 amino acids. Germline V CDR1 and CDR2: LNHDA, SQIVND (reference sequence). The CDR3 DNA is TGTGCCAGTACCATGGACGTCGTTAGCACTGAAGCTTTCTTT. As protein: CASTMDVVSTEAFF.

V gene TRBV7-9 combines with J gene TRBJ1-1, with 7 bases fitting TRBD1. Trimming cost V 5 bases and J 5 bases; bases outside gene matches: 8. This CDR3 contains 14 residues. The germline gives CDR1 SEHNR, CDR2 FQNEAQ (reference sequence). CDR3 sequence (DNA): TGTGCCAGCAGCCCCAACAGGGGAGGGACTGAAGCTTTCTTT. Translating it yields CASSPNRGGTEAFF. The full variable domain, its missing parts supplied by reference TRBV7-9 and TRBJ1-1, is DTGVSQNPRHKITKRGQNVTFRCDPISEHNRLYWYRQTLGQGPEFLTYFQNEAQLEKSRLLSDRFSAERPKGSFSTLEIQRTEQGDSAMYLCASSPNRGGTEAFFGQGTRLTVV.

The chain combines TRBV5-6 with TRBJ1-1; the match to TRBD1 covers 7 bases. V lost 4 bases to trimming and J lost 3 bases; unmatched junction nucleotides: 9. The CDR3 consists of 15 residues. Germline CDR1 reads SGHDT; CDR2 reads YYEEEE. The DNA of the CDR3 is TGTGCCAGCAGCACTCAGGGGGGGACGGACACTGAAGCTTTCTTT. This encodes CASSTQGGTDTEAFF.

The chain is built from TRBV5-1 and TRBJ2-2; TRBD2 matches 8 bases. V shed 1 base and J 3 bases; nucleotides not matched to a gene: 11. This CDR3 spans 18 amino acids. CDR1 and CDR2 from the germline V gene are SGHRS and YFSETQ. The CDR3: CASSLPRAAGEDTGELFF. The CDR3 coding sequence is TGCGCCAGCAGCTTGCCCCGGGCAGCGGGGGAGGACACCGGGGAGCTGTTTTTT.

This clone was found a few times. This rearrangement joins TRBV5-4 to TRBJ1-4; no clear D. The CDR3 runs to 14 residues. Germline loops: CDR1 SGHNT, CDR2 YYREEE (reference sequence). Trimming took off 3 bases at V and 7 bases at J, with 13 bases between the two ends. The CDR3 loop reads CASSSGPHPEKLFF. The CDR3 DNA reads as TGTGCCAGCAGCTCAGGACCACATCCTGAAAAACTGTTTTTT. Based on the CDR3 plus reference TRBV5-4 and TRBJ1-4, the full variable domain is ETGVTQSPTHLIKTRGQQVTLRCSSQSGHNTVSWYQQALGQGPQFIFQYYREEENGRGNFPPRFSGLQFPNYSSELNVNALELDDSALYLCASSSGPHPEKLFFGSGTQLSVL.

This clone was seen only once. The CDR3 reads CATRAPSGNTIYF. CDR3 in DNA: TGTGCCACCAGGGCCCCCTCTGGAAACACCATATATTTT. This chain uses TRBV6-5 with TRBJ1-3; D is possibly TRBD1 (5 bases). The germline V gene has CDR1 MNHEY and CDR2 SVGAGI. CDR3 length: 13 amino acids. Between the trimmed V and J ends, which lost 10 bases and 0 bases, there was a span of 10 bases.

The rearrangement links TRBV18 to TRBJ1-1; 7 nucleotides line up with TRBD1. This CDR3 comprises 16 residues. CDR1 and CDR2 (germline): KGHSH, LQKENI. J gave up 0 bases and V 2 bases, and 6 bases lay outside the gene matches. The CDR3 DNA follows: TGTGCCAGCTCACCAGAACAGGGGCTGATGAACACTGAAGCTTTCTTT. As protein: CASSPEQGLMNTEAFF.